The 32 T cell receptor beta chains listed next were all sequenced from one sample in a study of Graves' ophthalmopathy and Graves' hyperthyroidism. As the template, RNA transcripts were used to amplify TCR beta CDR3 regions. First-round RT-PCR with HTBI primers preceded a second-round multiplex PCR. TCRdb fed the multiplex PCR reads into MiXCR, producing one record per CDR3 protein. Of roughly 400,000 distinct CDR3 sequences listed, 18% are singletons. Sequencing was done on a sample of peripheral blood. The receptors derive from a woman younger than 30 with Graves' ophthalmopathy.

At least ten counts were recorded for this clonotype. The CDR3 sequence is CAIALQETQYF. The CDR3 DNA follows: TGTGCCATTGCGCTGCAAGAGACCCAGTACTTC. The chain joins TRBV27 to TRBJ2-5; no definite D call. The CDR3 sequence is 11 residues long. Germline V gene data show CDR1 as MNHEY and CDR2 as SMNVEV (reference sequence). The V end lost 10 bases, the J end lost 2 bases, and 8 bases lay between the germline ends.

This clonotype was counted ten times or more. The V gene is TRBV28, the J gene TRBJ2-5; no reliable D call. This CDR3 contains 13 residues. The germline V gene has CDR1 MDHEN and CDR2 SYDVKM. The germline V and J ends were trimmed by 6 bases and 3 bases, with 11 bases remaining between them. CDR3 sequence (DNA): TGTGCCAGCAGATCCGTTGGAGAAGAGACCCAGTACTTC. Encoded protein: CASRSVGEETQYF.

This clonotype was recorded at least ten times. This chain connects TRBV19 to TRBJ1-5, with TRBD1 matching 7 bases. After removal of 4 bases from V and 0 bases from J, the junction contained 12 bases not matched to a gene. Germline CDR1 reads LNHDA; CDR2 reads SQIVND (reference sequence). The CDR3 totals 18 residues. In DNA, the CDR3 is TGTGCCAGTAGTAATACGAGGACAGGTCTATATAGCAATCAGCCCCAGCATTTT. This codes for CASSNTRTGLYSNQPQHF.

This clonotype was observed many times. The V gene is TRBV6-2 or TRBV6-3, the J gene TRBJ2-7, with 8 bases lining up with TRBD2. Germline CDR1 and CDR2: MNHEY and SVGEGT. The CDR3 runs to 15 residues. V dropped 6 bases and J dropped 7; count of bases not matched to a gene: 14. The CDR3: CASSFSGDPMGEQYF. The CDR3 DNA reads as TGTGCCAGCAGCTTTAGCGGGGACCCGATGGGGGAGCAGTACTTC.

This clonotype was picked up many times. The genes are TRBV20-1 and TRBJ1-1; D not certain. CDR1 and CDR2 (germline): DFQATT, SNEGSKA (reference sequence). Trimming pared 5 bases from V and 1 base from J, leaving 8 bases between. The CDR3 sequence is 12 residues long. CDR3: CSAVRGNTEAFF. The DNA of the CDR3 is TGCAGTGCTGTCCGCGGGAACACTGAAGCTTTCTTT.

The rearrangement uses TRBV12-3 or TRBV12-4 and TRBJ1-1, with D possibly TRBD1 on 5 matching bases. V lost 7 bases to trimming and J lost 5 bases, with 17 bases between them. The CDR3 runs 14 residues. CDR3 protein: CASKLDRRETEAFF. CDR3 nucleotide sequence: TGTGCCAGCAAACTAGACAGAAGGGAAACTGAAGCTTTCTTT.

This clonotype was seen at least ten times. The CDR3 spells CASRDGPHWGDQPQHF. CDR3 nucleotide sequence: TGTGCCAGCCGCGACGGACCTCACTGGGGTGATCAGCCCCAGCATTTT. The chain joins TRBV19 to TRBJ1-5; D remains ambiguous. Germline V gene sequence: CDR1 LNHDA, CDR2 SQIVND (reference sequence). Trimming pared 9 bases from V and 5 bases from J, leaving 23 bases between. The CDR3 is 16 amino acids. The variable domain in full, with the rest retrieved from reference TRBV19 and TRBJ1-5, is DGGITQSPKYLFRKEGQNVTLSCEQNLNHDAMYWYRQDPGQGLRLIYYSQIVNDFQKGDIAEGYSVSREKKESFPLTVTSAQKNPTAFYLCASRDGPHWGDQPQHFGDGTRLSIL.

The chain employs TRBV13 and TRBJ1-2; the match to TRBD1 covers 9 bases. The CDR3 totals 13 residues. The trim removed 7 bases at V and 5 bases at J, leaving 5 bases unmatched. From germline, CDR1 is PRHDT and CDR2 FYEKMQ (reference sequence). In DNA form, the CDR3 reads TGTGCCAGCACACAGGGGGCGGTTTATGGCTACACCTTC. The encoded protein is CASTQGAVYGYTF. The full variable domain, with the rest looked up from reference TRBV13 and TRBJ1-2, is AAGVIQSPRHLIKEKRETATLKCYPIPRHDTVYWYQQGPGQDPQFLISFYEKMQSDKGSIPDRFSAQQFSDYHSELNMSSLELGDSALYFCASTQGAVYGYTFGSGTRLTVV.

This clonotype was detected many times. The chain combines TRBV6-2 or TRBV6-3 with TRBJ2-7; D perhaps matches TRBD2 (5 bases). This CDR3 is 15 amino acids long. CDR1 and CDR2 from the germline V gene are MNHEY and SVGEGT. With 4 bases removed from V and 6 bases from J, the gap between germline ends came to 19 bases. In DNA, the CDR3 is TGTGCCAGCAGTTCTAGGACTTTAAAGAGCTCCGAGCAGTACTTC. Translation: CASSSRTLKSSEQYF.

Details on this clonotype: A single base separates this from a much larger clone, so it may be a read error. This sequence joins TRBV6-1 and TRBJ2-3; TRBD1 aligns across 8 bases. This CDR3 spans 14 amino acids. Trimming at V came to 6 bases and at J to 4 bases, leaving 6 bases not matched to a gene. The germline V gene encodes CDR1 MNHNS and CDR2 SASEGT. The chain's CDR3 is CASRADRGPDTQYF. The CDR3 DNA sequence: TGTGCCAGCAGGGCTGACAGGGGCCCAGATACGCAGTATTTT.

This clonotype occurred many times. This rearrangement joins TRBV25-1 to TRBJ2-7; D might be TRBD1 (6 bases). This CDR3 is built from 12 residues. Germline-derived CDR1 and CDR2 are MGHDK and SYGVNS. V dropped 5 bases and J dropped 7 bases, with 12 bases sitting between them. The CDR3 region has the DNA TGTGCCAGCAGTAGGGGACACAGGGAGCAGTACTTC. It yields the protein CASSRGHREQYF.

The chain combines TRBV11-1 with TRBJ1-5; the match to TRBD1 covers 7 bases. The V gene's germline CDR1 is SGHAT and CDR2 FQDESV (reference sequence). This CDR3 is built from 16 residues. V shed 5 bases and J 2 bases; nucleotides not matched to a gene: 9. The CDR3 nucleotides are TGTGCCAGCAGCACCCATTCAGGGGGGGGCAATCAGCCCCAGCATTTT. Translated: CASSTHSGGGNQPQHF.

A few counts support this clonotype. The CDR3 protein is CASSYAPPGINYGYTF. The DNA of the CDR3 is TGTGCCAGCAGTTATGCCCCCCCAGGGATTAACTATGGCTACACCTTC. The gene calls are TRBV6-5 and TRBJ1-2, with a weak D call TRBD1 (5 bases). Germline V CDR1 and CDR2: MNHEY, SVGAGI. Trimming took 3 bases from V and 1 from J, leaving 15 bases between them. This CDR3 spans 16 amino acids.

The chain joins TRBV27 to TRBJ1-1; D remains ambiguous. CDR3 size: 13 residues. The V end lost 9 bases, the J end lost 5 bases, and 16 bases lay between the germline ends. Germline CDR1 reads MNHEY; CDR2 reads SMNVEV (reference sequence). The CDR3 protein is CASKRQLGTEAFF. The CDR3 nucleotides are TGTGCCAGTAAGCGGCAGTTAGGTACTGAAGCTTTCTTT.

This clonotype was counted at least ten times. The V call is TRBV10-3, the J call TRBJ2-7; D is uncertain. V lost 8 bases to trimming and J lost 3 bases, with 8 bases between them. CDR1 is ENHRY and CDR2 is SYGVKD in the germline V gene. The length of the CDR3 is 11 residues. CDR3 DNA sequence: TGTGCCATCGGATCGGGCTACGAGCAGTACTTC. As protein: CAIGSGYEQYF.

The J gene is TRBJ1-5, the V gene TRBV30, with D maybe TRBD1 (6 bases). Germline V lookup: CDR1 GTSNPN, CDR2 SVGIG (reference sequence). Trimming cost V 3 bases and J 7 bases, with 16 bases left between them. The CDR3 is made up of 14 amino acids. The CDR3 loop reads CAWSPGGGRQPQHF. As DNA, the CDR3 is TGTGCCTGGAGCCCAGGTGGGGGGCGCCAGCCCCAGCATTTT.

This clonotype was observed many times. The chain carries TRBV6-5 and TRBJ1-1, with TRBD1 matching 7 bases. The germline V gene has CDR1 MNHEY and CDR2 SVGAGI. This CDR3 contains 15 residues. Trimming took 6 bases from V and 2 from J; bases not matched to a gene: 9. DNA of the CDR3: TGTGCCAGCAGCTTAAAGCAGGGGGTAAACACTGAAGCTTTCTTT. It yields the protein CASSLKQGVNTEAFF.

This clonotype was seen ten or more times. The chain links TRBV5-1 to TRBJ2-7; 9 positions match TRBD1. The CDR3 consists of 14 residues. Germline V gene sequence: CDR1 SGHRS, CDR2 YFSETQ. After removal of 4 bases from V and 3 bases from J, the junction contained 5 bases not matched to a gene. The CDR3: CASSRRQGDYEQYF. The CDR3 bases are TGCGCCAGCAGCCGAAGACAGGGGGACTACGAGCAGTACTTC.

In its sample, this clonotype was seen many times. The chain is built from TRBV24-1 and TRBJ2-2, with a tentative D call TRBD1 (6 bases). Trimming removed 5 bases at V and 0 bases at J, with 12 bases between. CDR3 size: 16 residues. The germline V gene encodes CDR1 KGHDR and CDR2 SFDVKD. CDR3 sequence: CATSGWGTTNTGELFF. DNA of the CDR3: TGTGCCACCAGTGGTTGGGGGACAACGAACACCGGGGAGCTGTTTTTT.

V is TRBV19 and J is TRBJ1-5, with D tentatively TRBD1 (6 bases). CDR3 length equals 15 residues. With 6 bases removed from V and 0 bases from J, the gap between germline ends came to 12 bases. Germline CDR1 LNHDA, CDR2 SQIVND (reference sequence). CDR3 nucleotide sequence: TGTGCCAGTAGGGGGACACTATATAGCAATCAGCCCCAGCATTTT. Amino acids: CASRGTLYSNQPQHF.

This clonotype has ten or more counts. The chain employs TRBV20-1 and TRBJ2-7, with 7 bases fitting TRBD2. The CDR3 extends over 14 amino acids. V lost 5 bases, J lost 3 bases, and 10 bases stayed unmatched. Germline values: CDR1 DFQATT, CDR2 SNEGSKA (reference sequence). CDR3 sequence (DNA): TGCAGTGCTCCTAAAGCGGGATATAACTACGAGCAGTACTTC. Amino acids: CSAPKAGYNYEQYF.

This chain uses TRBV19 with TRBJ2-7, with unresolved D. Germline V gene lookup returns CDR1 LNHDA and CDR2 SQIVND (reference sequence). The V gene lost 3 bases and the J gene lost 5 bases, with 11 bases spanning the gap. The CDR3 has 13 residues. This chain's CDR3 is CASSISVRDEQYF. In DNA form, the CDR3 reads TGTGCCAGTAGTATCTCGGTCCGGGACGAGCAGTACTTC.

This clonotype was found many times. The CDR3 sequence: CASSYSKPQGRGNNSPLHF. In nucleotides, the CDR3 is TGTGCCAGCAGTTACTCGAAACCCCAGGGACGGGGGAATAATTCACCCCTCCACTTT. The chain links TRBV6-8 to TRBJ1-6; D possibly corresponds to TRBD1 (5 bases). The germline V gene has CDR1 MNHGY and CDR2 SAAAGT. This CDR3 is 19 amino acids long. V was pared by 0 bases and J by 5 bases, with 20 bases between.

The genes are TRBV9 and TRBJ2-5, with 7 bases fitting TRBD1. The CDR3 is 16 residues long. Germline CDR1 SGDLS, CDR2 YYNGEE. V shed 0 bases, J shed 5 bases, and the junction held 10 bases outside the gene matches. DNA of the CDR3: TGTGCCAGCAGCGTAGCGGACAGGAGCCGGGGCGAGACCCAGTACTTC. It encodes CASSVADRSRGETQYF.

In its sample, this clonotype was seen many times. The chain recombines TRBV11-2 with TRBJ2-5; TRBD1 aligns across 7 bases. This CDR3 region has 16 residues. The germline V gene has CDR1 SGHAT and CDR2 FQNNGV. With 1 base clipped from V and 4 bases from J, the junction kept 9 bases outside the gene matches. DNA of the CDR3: TGTGCCAGCAGCTTAGGCCCTGGGACAGCGCGAGAGACCCAGTACTTC. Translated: CASSLGPGTARETQYF.

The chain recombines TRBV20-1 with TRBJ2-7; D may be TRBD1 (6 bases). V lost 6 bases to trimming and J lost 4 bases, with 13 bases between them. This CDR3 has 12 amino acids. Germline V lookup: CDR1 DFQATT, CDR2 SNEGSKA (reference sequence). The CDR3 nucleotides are TGCAGTGCCCGGGACATCGGGTACGAGCAGTACTTC. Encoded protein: CSARDIGYEQYF.

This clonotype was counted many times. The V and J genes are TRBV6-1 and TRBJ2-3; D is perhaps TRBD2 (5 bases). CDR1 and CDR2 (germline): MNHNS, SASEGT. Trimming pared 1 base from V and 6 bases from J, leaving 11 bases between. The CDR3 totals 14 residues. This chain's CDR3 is CASSEVGWRDTQYF. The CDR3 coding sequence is TGTGCCAGCAGTGAAGTGGGATGGAGGGATACGCAGTATTTT.

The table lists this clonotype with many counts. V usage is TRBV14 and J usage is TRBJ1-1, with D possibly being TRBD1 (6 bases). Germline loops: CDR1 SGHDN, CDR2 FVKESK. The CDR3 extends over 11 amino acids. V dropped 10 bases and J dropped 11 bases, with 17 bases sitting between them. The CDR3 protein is CATGRGAAAFF. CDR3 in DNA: TGTGCCACCGGGAGGGGGGCGGCGGCTTTCTTT. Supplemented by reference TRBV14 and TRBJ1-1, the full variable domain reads EAGVTQFPSHSVIEKGQTVTLRCDPISGHDNLYWYRRVMGKEIKFLLHFVKESKQDESGMPNNRFLAERTGGTYSTLKVQPAELEDSGVYFCATGRGAAAFFGQGTRLTVV.

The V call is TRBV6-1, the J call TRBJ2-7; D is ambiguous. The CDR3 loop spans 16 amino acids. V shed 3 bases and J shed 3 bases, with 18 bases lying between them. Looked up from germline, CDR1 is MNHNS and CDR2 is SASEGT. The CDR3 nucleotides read TGTGCCAGCAGTGAGGTCATGGGGTCGGTACTCTACGAGCAGTACTTC. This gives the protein CASSEVMGSVLYEQYF.

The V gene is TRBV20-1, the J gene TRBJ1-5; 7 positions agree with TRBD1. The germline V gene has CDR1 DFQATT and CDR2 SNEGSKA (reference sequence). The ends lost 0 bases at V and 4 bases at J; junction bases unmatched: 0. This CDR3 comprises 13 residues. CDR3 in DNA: TGCAGTGCTAGAGAGACAGGGAATCAGCCCCAGCATTTT. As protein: CSARETGNQPQHF.

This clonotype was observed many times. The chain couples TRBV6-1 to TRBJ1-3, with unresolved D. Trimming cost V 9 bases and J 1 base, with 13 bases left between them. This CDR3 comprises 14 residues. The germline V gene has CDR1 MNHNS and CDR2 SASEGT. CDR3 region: CASSLARSGNTIYF. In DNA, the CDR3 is TGTGCCAGTTCTCTGGCTCGATCTGGAAACACCATATATTTT.

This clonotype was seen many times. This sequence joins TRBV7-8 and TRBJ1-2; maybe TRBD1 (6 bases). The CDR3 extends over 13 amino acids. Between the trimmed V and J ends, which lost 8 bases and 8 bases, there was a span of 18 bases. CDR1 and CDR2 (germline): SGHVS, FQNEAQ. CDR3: CASGLGGARGYTF. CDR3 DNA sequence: TGTGCCAGCGGACTGGGGGGGGCGCGAGGCTACACCTTC.